What follows are 24 T cell receptor beta chains derived from one specimen sequenced in a study of cytomegalovirus exposure and HLA in healthy donors. Sequenced by immunoSEQ multiplex PCR; TCRdb stores in-frame clones only, minus some. The table has approximately 180,000 clones, more than 75% seen once. Sequencing used PBMCs. Source of these receptors: a woman in her 30s in good health and CMV-seronegative.

CDR3 DNA: TGTGCCAGCAGCCCCGAACCCGGACAGAGCTATTATGGCTACACCTTC. Translating it yields CASSPEPGQSYYGYTF. The chain combines TRBV14 with TRBJ1-2; TRBD1 might be the D (6 bases). Germline V gene lookup returns CDR1 SGHDN and CDR2 FVKESK. V was shortened by 4 bases and J by 5 bases, with 20 bases between the two germline ends. CDR3 size: 16 residues.

The chain employs TRBV14 and TRBJ2-2; tentative D call: TRBD2 (6 bases). The V and J ends lost 3 bases and 5 bases respectively, with 16 bases between them. The CDR3 is made up of 16 amino acids. Germline values: CDR1 SGHDN, CDR2 FVKESK. CDR3 sequence (DNA): TGTGCCAGCAGCCAGGCCGCGACACTAGCAACCGGGGAGCTGTTTTTT. As protein: CASSQAATLATGELFF.

This chain connects TRBV5-1 to TRBJ1-2; D not resolved. V was clipped by 0 bases and J by 5 bases, with 14 bases between them. The CDR3 runs to 15 residues. Looked up from germline, CDR1 is SGHRS and CDR2 is YFSETQ. The CDR3 loop is CASSLATDGLYGYTF. The CDR3 nucleotides are TGCGCCAGCAGCTTGGCCACAGACGGCCTTTATGGCTACACCTTC.

The genes are TRBV7-7 and TRBJ2-2; 8 bases are a match to TRBD2. J was trimmed by 5 bases and V by 4 bases; bases with no gene match: 3. The CDR3 spans 14 residues. Germline CDR1 and CDR2: SSHAT and FNYEAQ (reference sequence). CDR3 region: CASSSRGATGELFF. CDR3 nucleotide sequence: TGTGCCAGCAGCTCGCGGGGGGCGACCGGGGAGCTGTTTTTT.

The gene calls are TRBV9 and TRBJ1-3, with a weak D call TRBD1 (6 bases). Germline V lookup: CDR1 SGDLS, CDR2 YYNGEE. CDR3 length: 14 residues. V lost 3 bases and J lost 3, with 10 bases in between. The CDR3: CASSGTGSGNTIYF. The CDR3 DNA sequence: TGTGCCAGCAGCGGAACAGGGAGTGGAAACACCATATATTTT.

The V and J genes are TRBV11-2 and TRBJ1-3; 8 bases are a match to TRBD1. The CDR3 length is 15 residues. Germline V gene sequence: CDR1 SGHAT, CDR2 FQNNGV. After removal of 5 bases from V and 3 bases from J, the junction contained 6 bases not matched to a gene. The CDR3 nucleotides read TGTGCCAGCAGCCGGCGACAGGGGATTGGAAACACCATATATTTT. This encodes CASSRRQGIGNTIYF.

V and J are TRBV23-1 and TRBJ2-7; D is undetermined. TRBV23-1 is noted as an ORF with a role that remains uncertain. This CDR3 is 13 amino acids long. Between the trimmed V and J ends, which lost 8 bases and 3 bases, there was a span of 14 bases. In DNA, the CDR3 is TGCGCCAGCCACTCCCGAAACCACTACGAGCAGTACTTC. Translation gives CASHSRNHYEQYF.

The table lists this clone with a count of one. The chain links TRBV6-5 to TRBJ1-1, with D perhaps matching TRBD1 (5 bases). Looked up from germline, CDR1 is MNHEY and CDR2 is SVGAGI. V was clipped by 6 bases and J by 4 bases, with 15 bases between them. This CDR3 contains 14 residues. This chain's CDR3 is CASRGGIVSTEAFF. Here the CDR3 DNA reads TGTGCCAGCAGGGGGGGGATTGTTAGCACTGAAGCTTTCTTT.

The J gene is TRBJ1-2, the V gene TRBV7-9, with a possible D match to TRBD1 (5 bases). This CDR3 region has 17 residues. V lost 4 bases, J lost 0 bases, and 18 bases lay in between. Germline values: CDR1 SEHNR, CDR2 FQNEAQ (reference sequence). CDR3 loop: CASSSRTTETSNYGYTF. DNA for the CDR3: TGTGCCAGCAGCTCAAGGACGACAGAAACTTCTAACTATGGCTACACCTTC. The whole variable domain, filled in from reference TRBV7-9 and TRBJ1-2, reads DTGVSQNPRHKITKRGQNVTFRCDPISEHNRLYWYRQTLGQGPEFLTYFQNEAQLEKSRLLSDRFSAERPKGSFSTLEIQRTEQGDSAMYLCASSSRTTETSNYGYTFGSGTRLTVV.

V and J are TRBV5-4 and TRBJ2-7, with D unresolved. CDR3 size: 15 residues. V lost 0 bases to trimming and J lost 2 bases, with 12 bases between them. Germline values: CDR1 SGHNT, CDR2 YYREEE (reference sequence). CDR3 sequence: CASSLEPGGTYEQYF. CDR3 DNA: TGTGCCAGCAGCTTGGAACCGGGTGGAACCTACGAGCAGTACTTC.

This clone occurred once. V is TRBV15 and J is TRBJ2-5; TRBD2 aligns across 10 bases. Germline CDR1 and CDR2: LNHNV and YYDKDF (reference sequence). This CDR3 comprises 14 residues. The J segment lost 9 bases and the V segment lost 3 bases, leaving 7 bases of the junction unmatched. The CDR3 DNA reads as TGTGCCACCAGCAGGTTGAGCGGGGGGGTGGCCCAGTACTTC. It specifies CATSRLSGGVAQYF. The variable domain in full, completed from reference TRBV15 and TRBJ2-5, reads DAMVIQNPRYQVTQFGKPVTLSCSQTLNHNVMYWYQQKSSQAPKLLFHYYDKDFNNEADTPDNFQSRRPNTSFCFLDIRSPGLGDTAMYLCATSRLSGGVAQYFGPGTRLLVL.

This sequence joins TRBV27 and TRBJ2-7; D is possibly TRBD1 (6 bases). The CDR3 runs to 16 residues. V was trimmed by 5 bases and J by 5 bases, leaving 22 bases between them. Germline CDR1 MNHEY, CDR2 SMNVEV (reference sequence). This CDR3 reads CASSKTGTRSYDEQYF. In nucleotides, the CDR3 is TGTGCCAGCAGTAAGACCGGGACAAGGTCGTACGACGAGCAGTACTTC.

The chain has TRBV14 and TRBJ2-4; no clear D gene. Trimming left V 5 bases short and J 9 bases short, with 11 bases between. Germline loops: CDR1 SGHDN, CDR2 FVKESK. The CDR3 contains 12 residues. The CDR3 coding sequence is TGTGCCAGCAGCTCCAATCAGATCATTCAGTACTTC. As protein: CASSSNQIIQYF.

This rearrangement joins TRBV30 to TRBJ1-1, with TRBD1 matching 8 bases. The germline gives CDR1 GTSNPN, CDR2 SVGIG (reference sequence). The CDR3 runs 12 residues. V gave up 5 bases and J gave up 2 bases; unmatched junction bases: 1. Written as DNA, the CDR3 is TGTGCCTGGGGACAGGGTAACACTGAAGCTTTCTTT. This codes for CAWGQGNTEAFF. The full variable domain, its missing parts supplied by reference TRBV30 and TRBJ1-1, is SQTIHQWPATLVQPVGSPLSLECTVEGTSNPNLYWYRQAAGRGLQLLFYSVGIGQISSEVPQNLSASRPQDRQFILSSKKLLLSDSGFYLCAWGQGNTEAFFGQGTRLTVV.

This chain links TRBV6-6 with TRBJ1-5; D is perhaps TRBD1 (6 bases). The CDR3 consists of 15 residues. The germline V gene encodes CDR1 MNHNY and CDR2 SVGAGI (reference sequence). The ends were cut back, 6 bases at V and 1 base at J, with 13 bases in the middle. The CDR3 coding sequence is TGTGCCAGCAGAACCGGGACACCGAGCAATCAGCCCCAGCATTTT. Protein product: CASRTGTPSNQPQHF.

The rearrangement uses TRBV6-5 and TRBJ2-2, with 7 bases fitting TRBD2. The germline V gene encodes CDR1 MNHEY and CDR2 SVGAGI. The CDR3 is 12 amino acids. The junction had 1 base not matched to a gene; V was cut back by 7 bases and J by 5 bases. CDR3 amino acids: CASIGGTGELFF. The CDR3 DNA is TGTGCCAGCATCGGGGGGACCGGGGAGCTGTTTTTT.

This chain uses TRBV11-2 with TRBJ2-7, with 13 bases lining up with TRBD2. CDR1 is SGHAT, CDR2 FQNNGV, per germline. V was pared by 4 bases and J by 9 bases, with 15 bases of the junction left unmatched. This CDR3 is built from 17 residues. The CDR3 DNA sequence: TGTGCCAGCAGCTCGACCCCGACTAGCGGGGGGCCCGGTGGGCAGTACTTC. This sequence encodes CASSSTPTSGGPGGQYF.

The rearrangement joins TRBV13 to TRBJ1-1; 11 bases agree with TRBD1. Germline CDR1 PRHDT, CDR2 FYEKMQ (reference sequence). This CDR3 spans 13 amino acids. J was trimmed by 6 bases and V by 5 bases; bases with no gene match: 2. CDR3 sequence reads: CASSADRGPEAFF. The CDR3, as DNA: TGTGCCAGCAGCGCGGACAGGGGGCCTGAAGCTTTCTTT.

The rearrangement joins TRBV5-1 to TRBJ2-7, with 7 positions matching TRBD1. This CDR3 has 13 amino acids. Germline trimming cut 3 bases from V and 0 bases from J; bases unmatched to any gene: 0. Germline-derived CDR1 and CDR2 are SGHRS and YFSETQ. The CDR3 region is CASSWDSSYEQYF. CDR3 bases: TGCGCCAGCAGCTGGGACAGCTCCTACGAGCAGTACTTC.

The chain joins TRBV29-1 to TRBJ2-3, with 9 bases that match TRBD2. CDR1 and CDR2 (germline): SQVTM, ANQGSEA. The V gene end was trimmed by 1 base and the J gene end by 4 bases; junction bases not matched to a gene: 6. The CDR3 sequence is 15 residues long. CDR3 coding DNA: TGCAGCGTTGAAGGGCGGCGGGGGGGCCCAGATACGCAGTATTTT. Its protein product is CSVEGRRGGPDTQYF.

This rearrangement joins TRBV5-4 to TRBJ1-2, with 7 positions matching TRBD1. J was trimmed by 6 bases and V by 4 bases; bases with no gene match: 9. The CDR3 covers 14 residues. Germline CDR1 is SGHNT and CDR2 is YYREEE (reference sequence). The CDR3 DNA sequence: TGTGCCAGCAGCCTGGACAGGTCTGGGAATGGCTACACCTTC. Protein product: CASSLDRSGNGYTF.

This sequence joins TRBV23-1 and TRBJ1-4; D is perhaps TRBD1 (5 bases). TRBV23-1 is an ORF for which the function is uncertain. This CDR3 region has 15 residues. V lost 2 bases and J 4 bases, leaving 11 bases between the germline ends. The CDR3 loop is CASSQLTAFNEKLFF. The CDR3 DNA is TGCGCCAGCAGTCAACTGACAGCCTTTAATGAAAAACTGTTTTTT.

This clone showed up just once. The chain uses TRBV5-1 and TRBJ2-7; D is uncertain. The CDR3 has 13 amino acids. The V gene lost 7 bases and the J gene lost 4 bases, with 15 bases spanning the gap. In germline, CDR1 is SGHRS, CDR2 YFSETQ. CDR3: CASRNVGSYEQYF. CDR3 coding DNA: TGCGCCAGCCGAAACGTGGGCTCATACGAGCAGTACTTC.

The gene calls are TRBV2 and TRBJ2-4; 12 bases are shared with TRBD2. Germline trimming cut 3 bases from V and 11 bases from J; bases unmatched to any gene: 17. This CDR3 spans 18 amino acids. CDR1 and CDR2 from the germline V gene are SNHLY and FYNNEI. CDR3 amino acids: CASSDPLAGGRPPHVQYF. In DNA form, the CDR3 reads TGTGCCAGCAGTGACCCGCTAGCGGGGGGGCGACCCCCCCACGTTCAGTACTTC.